This T cell receptor (beta chain) was identified during a study of cytomegalovirus exposure and HLA in healthy donors. The overall study: Most genotyped donors, over 70% of about 430, had Caucasian-associated genetic ancestry. Findings of the study overall: Overall, about 160 TCR beta chains were annotated as cytomegalovirus-associated.

V shed 0 bases and J 7 bases; nucleotides not matched to a gene: 5. The CDR3 extends over 16 amino acids. Germline V gives CDR1 PRHDT, CDR2 FYEKMQ (reference sequence). The donors were healthy bone marrow donors. In the PCR, 60 Vbeta and 13 Jbeta primers were used. As processed by the authors: As a later analysis found, there were 60 million to 90 million unique TCR beta chains, of which some 10 million were shared. Generated by immunoSEQ multiplex PCR, the TCRdb table keeps only in-frame clones and is missing some. The D gene and trimming were derived from the DNA, and the V and J assignments and clone size from that table. Counted here are around 190,000 clones, about three quarters occurring once; the ten biggest clones make up around 1%. As concerns this clone: Its antigen remains unknown.

The sequenced sample consisted of PBMCs. This chain links TRBV13 with TRBJ2-1, with 11 bases that match TRBD2. This sequence originates from a woman aged 40 to 50 in good health and CMV-seronegative. CDR3 coding DNA: TGTGCCAGCAGCTTAGGAGTAGCGGGAGGGGGGAATGAGCAGTTCTTC. Its protein product is CASSLGVAGGGNEQFF.